The clone carrying this T cell receptor (beta chain) showed up just once. The antigen is unknown. These data come from a study of beta chain features in type 1 diabetes. Background on the study: There were 95 million to 110 million sorted cells examined across all samples. Study results and caveats: A moderate, significant TCRB CDR3 shortening appeared in type 1 diabetes across four CD4+ subsets. Diminished insertions and augmented deletions at VDJ junctions characterized type 1 diabetes patients.

Germline V gene lookup returns CDR1 LNHDA and CDR2 SQIVND (reference sequence). Trimming at V came to 3 bases and at J to 1 base, leaving 5 bases not matched to a gene. This CDR3 has 15 residues. A CD45RO/CCR7/CD25/CD127/CD95/CD27 panel sorted naive, central memory, regulatory and stem cell-like memory CD4+ cells. Every sorted population was more than 95% pure. As every portion of the isolated RNA was reverse transcribed, the sequencing read expressed TCRB transcripts. This table comes from immunoSEQ multiplex PCR, and its TCRdb copy is limited to in-frame clones, with some not included. The repertoire includes 150,000 to 200,000 clones, 7% to 9% of them detected once, and under 0.6% sits in the top ten.

The sequenced sample was central memory CD4+ T cells from blood. The TCR originated in a man aged 18 to 35 with type 1 diabetes. The chain combines TRBV19 with TRBJ2-5; 7 bases align to TRBD1. The CDR3 nucleotides are TGTGCCAGTAGTATTAGGCCAGGGGGCCAAGAGACCCAGTACTTC. Protein sequence: CASSIRPGGQETQYF.